Listed below are T cell receptor beta chains from one sample, sequenced in a study of blood T cell repertoires in COVID-19. The assay was immunoSEQ multiplex PCR, and TCRdb's table has in-frame clones only and misses some. The profile shows under 95,000 clones, around 78% of them singletons. Material: peripheral blood. The receptors were sampled from a human donor in a cohort sampled during active COVID-19. Each CDR3 is given with its conserved first and last residue. D genes are given only for firm matches. Where a row states a size, it is once, few, many or the class of an expanded clone; other rows omit it.

TGTGCCAGCAGTAAAGGTGCGACAGGGGGCGCATCTGAAGCTTTCTTT	CASSKGATGGASEAFF	TRBV28	.	TRBD1	TRBJ1-1
TGTGCCAGCAGCTTGACCCTAGCGATCTCCTACGAGCAGTACTTC	CASSLTLAISYEQYF	TRBV5-8	.	.	TRBJ2-7
TGTGCCACCAGTGATGGTGGACTAGCGGGAGGTTTGGAGACCCAGTACTTC	CATSDGGLAGGLETQYF	TRBV24-1	.	TRBD2	TRBJ2-5
TGTGCCAGCAGTGAATTAAGTGAGGGTTTCGGCACTGAAGCTTTCTTT	CASSELSEGFGTEAFF	TRBV2	.	.	TRBJ1-1
TGTGCCAGCAGAACAGGGGGCGCGGCTACCGGGGAGCTGTTTTTT	CASRTGGAATGELFF	TRBV6-5	.	TRBD1	TRBJ2-2
TGTGCCTGGAAGCAGGGGCTACTCTCTGGAAACACCATATATTTT	CAWKQGLLSGNTIYF	TRBV30	.	.	TRBJ1-3
TGTGCCAGCAGGACAAGCGGGAGAAGGAGTGAGCAGTTCTTC	CASRTSGRRSEQFF	TRBV6-5	.	TRBD2	TRBJ2-1
TGTGCCAGCAGCACCCGTCGGGGCGGGGGGGAAAGCTCCTACAATGAGCAGTTCTTC	CASSTRRGGGESSYNEQFF	TRBV11-2	.	TRBD2	TRBJ2-1
TGTGCCAGCAGCCAACAACAGTACTACGAGCAGTACTTC	CASSQQQYYEQYF	TRBV3-1/TRBV3-2	.	.	TRBJ2-7
TGTGCCAGCAGTCCATCCGGGACAGTCACCGATTCCTACGAGCAGTACTTC	CASSPSGTVTDSYEQYF	TRBV6-6	.	TRBD1	TRBJ2-7
TGTGCCAGCAGTTATTGGGACACTCCCTACGAGCAGTACTTC	CASSYWDTPYEQYF	TRBV27	.	.	TRBJ2-7
TGTGCCAGCAGTCCCACCGACAGGGTGGGCGGCTACACCTTC	CASSPTDRVGGYTF	TRBV28	.	TRBD1	TRBJ1-2
TGTGCCAGCAGCTTACTAGCGGGGGGCGGGAAAGATACGCAGTATTTT	CASSLLAGGGKDTQYF	TRBV11-2	.	TRBD2	TRBJ2-3
TGCGCCAGCAGCTTGGAAGCGACAGCCTATGGCTACACCTTC	CASSLEATAYGYTF	TRBV5-1	.	.	TRBJ1-2
TGTGCTAGCAGCCCCACCGGCGGGAGCCCAGATACGCAGTATTTT	CASSPTGGSPDTQYF	TRBV7-7	.	TRBD2	TRBJ2-3
TGTGCCAGCAGTGAGACGGCAGGAAACTATGGCTACACCTTC	CASSETAGNYGYTF	TRBV2	.	.	TRBJ1-2
TGCGCCAGCAGCTTGGCCCCAGGGTACAATGAGCAGTTCTTC	CASSLAPGYNEQFF	TRBV5-1	.	.	TRBJ2-1
TGTGCCACCAGTAACAGAAATAGCAATCAGCCCCAGCATTTT	CATSNRNSNQPQHF	TRBV24-1	.	.	TRBJ1-5
TGTGCCATCAGTGACGGGAAACAGCCCCAGCATTTT	CAISDGKQPQHF	TRBV10-3	.	.	TRBJ1-5
TGCGCCAGCAGCTTGGACGGGATCTACCAAGAGACCCAGTACTTC	CASSLDGIYQETQYF	TRBV5-1	.	.	TRBJ2-5
TGTGCCAGCAGCGGACAGGTCCTCTCTGGGGCCAACGTCCTGACTTTC	CASSGQVLSGANVLTF	TRBV28	.	TRBD1	TRBJ2-6
TGTGCCAGCAGCTTGGTGGCAGGGGCTCCCTACGAGCAGTACTTC	CASSLVAGAPYEQYF	TRBV5-5	.	.	TRBJ2-7
TGTGCCAGCAGCCAAGCTCAGTTTGAAGCTTTCTTT	CASSQAQFEAFF	TRBV3-1/TRBV3-2	.	.	TRBJ1-1
TGTGCCAGCCGAAAGCTCCAGGGAGAGACCCAGTACTTC	CASRKLQGETQYF	TRBV27	.	.	TRBJ2-5
TGTGCCAGCAGTGAAAGGGGGCTCGTCAATCAGCCCCAGCATTTT	CASSERGLVNQPQHF	TRBV6-1	.	TRBD1	TRBJ1-5
TGCGCCAGCAGCTTTCAGGGCCTCCAAGAGACCCAGTACTTC	CASSFQGLQETQYF	TRBV5-1	.	.	TRBJ2-5
TGTGCCAGCAGCCTGTTGGGGGCTCCATCTCAACCCGGGGAGCTGTTTTTT	CASSLLGAPSQPGELFF	TRBV3-1/TRBV3-2	.	.	TRBJ2-2
TGTGCCACCAGTGATTCCAGGGGGTCGGGCACTGAAGCTTTCTTT	CATSDSRGSGTEAFF	TRBV24-1	.	TRBD1	TRBJ1-1
TGCAGCGTTGGTGGGACAGGGGGCAATGAGCAGTTCTTC	CSVGGTGGNEQFF	TRBV29-1	.	TRBD1	TRBJ2-1
TGTGCCAGCAGTGCCACAGGGAATGGCGGCTACACCTTC	CASSATGNGGYTF	TRBV6-4	.	.	TRBJ1-2
TGTGCCAGTGCTCAAGTACTAGCGGCGGAGACCCAGTACTTC	CASAQVLAAETQYF	TRBV28	.	TRBD2	TRBJ2-5
TGTGCCAGCAGCTTAGGAGTGAGGGAAGGTCAGCCCCAGCATTTT	CASSLGVREGQPQHF	TRBV7-2	.	.	TRBJ1-5
TGTGCCAGCAGTTCCAACTACCACCCGGGAGGTACGCAGTATTTT	CASSSNYHPGGTQYF	TRBV6-5	.	TRBD2	TRBJ2-3
TGCGCCAGCAGCTTACAGGGGTCGAACACTGAAGCTTTCTTT	CASSLQGSNTEAFF	TRBV5-1	few	TRBD1	TRBJ1-1
TGTGCCAGCAGCCGACAGGGTAGCAATCAGCCCCAGCATTTT	CASSRQGSNQPQHF	TRBV9	.	TRBD1	TRBJ1-5
TGTGCCAGCAGCGCACCCTCTACTGGGGCCAACGTCCTGACTTTC	CASSAPSTGANVLTF	TRBV2	.	.	TRBJ2-6
TGTGCCAGCAGGCTCCGGGACAGTATCTACGAGCAGTACTTC	CASRLRDSIYEQYF	TRBV28	.	TRBD1	TRBJ2-7
TGTGCCTGGAGTGTACCTACAGGGGATATTGAAAAACTGTTTTTT	CAWSVPTGDIEKLFF	TRBV30	once	TRBD1	TRBJ1-4
TGTGCCAGCAGCTTGCAGGGGGGTACGGAGCAGTACTTC	CASSLQGGTEQYF	TRBV5-6	.	.	TRBJ2-7
TGTGCCAGCAGCTTGCGCTACCCCGGGGCTGGAAACACCATATATTTT	CASSLRYPGAGNTIYF	TRBV11-2	once	.	TRBJ1-3
TGTGCCAGCAGCATGGACAGGGTGTCCACCTTGGAAACTGAAGCTTTCTTT	CASSMDRVSTLETEAFF	TRBV5-5	.	TRBD1	TRBJ1-1
TGTGCCAGCAGCTTAACTTACAGTTCACCCCTCCACTTT	CASSLTYSSPLHF	TRBV7-9	many	.	TRBJ1-6
TGTGCCAGCAGCTTAGGAGGAGGGGCTACCAAGCCCCAGCATTTT	CASSLGGGATKPQHF	TRBV7-8	.	.	TRBJ1-5
TGTGCCAGCAGTACGGCTGGGGCCAACGTCCTGACTTTC	CASSTAGANVLTF	TRBV6-6	.	.	TRBJ2-6
TGTGCCAGCAGTGTGGGACTAGCGGGAGTCCGAAAAGAGCAGTTCTTC	CASSVGLAGVRKEQFF	TRBV6-1	once	TRBD2	TRBJ2-1
TGTGCCAGTAGTATACAGGTTGGGAACACCGGGGAGCTGTTTTTT	CASSIQVGNTGELFF	TRBV19	.	.	TRBJ2-2
TGTGCCAGCAGCCTAGAAGACAGGGGTAACACTGAAGCTTTCTTT	CASSLEDRGNTEAFF	TRBV4-2	.	TRBD1	TRBJ1-1
TGTGCCAGCAGTAACCGGGACAGGGGTGACAATTCACCCCTCCACTTT	CASSNRDRGDNSPLHF	TRBV6-6	.	TRBD1	TRBJ1-6
TGTGCCAGCAGCCAAGTCCCAGACGGGGAGCTGTTTTTT	CASSQVPDGELFF	TRBV14	.	.	TRBJ2-2
TGTGCCAGCAGCTTGTTCCGGGAAAAACTGTTTTTT	CASSLFREKLFF	TRBV5-6	.	.	TRBJ1-4
TGTGCCAGCAGTGTCGAGCGGGACCTAGCTACAGATACGCAGTATTTT	CASSVERDLATDTQYF	TRBV6-1	.	TRBD2	TRBJ2-3
TGTGCCAGCAGCTTGATTATCGGGGAGCTGTTTTTT	CASSLIIGELFF	TRBV5-8	.	.	TRBJ2-2